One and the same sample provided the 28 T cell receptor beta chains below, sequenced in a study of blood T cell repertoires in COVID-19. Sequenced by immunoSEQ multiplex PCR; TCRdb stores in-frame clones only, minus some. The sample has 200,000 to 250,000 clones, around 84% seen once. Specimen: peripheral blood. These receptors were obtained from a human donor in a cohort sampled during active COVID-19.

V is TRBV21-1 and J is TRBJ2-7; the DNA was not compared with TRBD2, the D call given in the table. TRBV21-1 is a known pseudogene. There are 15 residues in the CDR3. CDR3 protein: CASSKSGGRTYEQYF. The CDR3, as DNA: TGTGCCAGCAGCAAATCTGGCGGGAGAACGTACGAGCAGTACTTC.

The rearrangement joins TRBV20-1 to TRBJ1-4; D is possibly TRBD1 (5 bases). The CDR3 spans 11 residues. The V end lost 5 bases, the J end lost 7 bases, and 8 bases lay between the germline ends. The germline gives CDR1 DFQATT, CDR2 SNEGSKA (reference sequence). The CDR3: CSARGGEKLFF. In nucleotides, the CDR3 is TGCAGTGCTCGGGGGGGTGAAAAACTGTTTTTT.

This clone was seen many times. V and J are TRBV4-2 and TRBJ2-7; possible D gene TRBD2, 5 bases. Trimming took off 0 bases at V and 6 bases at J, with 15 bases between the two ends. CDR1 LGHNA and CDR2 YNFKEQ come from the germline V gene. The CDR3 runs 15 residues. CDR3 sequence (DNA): TGTGCCAGCAGCCAAGATAGTGGACTTACTGGCGAGCAGTACTTC. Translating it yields CASSQDSGLTGEQYF.

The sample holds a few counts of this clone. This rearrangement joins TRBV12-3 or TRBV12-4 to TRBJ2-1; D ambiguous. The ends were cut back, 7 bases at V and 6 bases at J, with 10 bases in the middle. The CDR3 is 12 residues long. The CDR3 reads CASTRGGNEQFF. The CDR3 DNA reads TGTGCCAGCACCAGAGGTGGCAATGAGCAGTTCTTC.

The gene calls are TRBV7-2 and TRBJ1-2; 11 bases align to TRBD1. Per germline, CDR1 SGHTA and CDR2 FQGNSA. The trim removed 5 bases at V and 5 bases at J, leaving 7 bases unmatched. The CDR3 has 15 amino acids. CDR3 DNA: TGTGCCAGCAGCCCGACCGGGACAGGGGGATATGGCTACACCTTC. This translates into CASSPTGTGGYGYTF.

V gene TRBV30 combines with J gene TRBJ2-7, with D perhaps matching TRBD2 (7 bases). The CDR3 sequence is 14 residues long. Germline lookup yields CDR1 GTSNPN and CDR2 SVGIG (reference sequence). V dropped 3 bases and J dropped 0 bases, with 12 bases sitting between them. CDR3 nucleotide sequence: TGTGCCTGGAGAGGGCGGGGGCTCTCCTACGAGCAGTACTTC. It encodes CAWRGRGLSYEQYF.

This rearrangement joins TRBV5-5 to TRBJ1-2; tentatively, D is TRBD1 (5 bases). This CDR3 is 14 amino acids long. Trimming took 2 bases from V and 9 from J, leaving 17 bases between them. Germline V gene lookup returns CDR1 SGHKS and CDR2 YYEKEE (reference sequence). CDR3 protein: CASSFAGRRVRYTF. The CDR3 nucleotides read TGTGCCAGCAGCTTCGCGGGGCGGAGAGTTCGCTACACCTTC.

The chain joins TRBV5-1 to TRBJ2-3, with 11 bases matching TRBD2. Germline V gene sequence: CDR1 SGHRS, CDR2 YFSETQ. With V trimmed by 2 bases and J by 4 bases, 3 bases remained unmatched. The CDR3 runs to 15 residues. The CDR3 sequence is CASSFLAGGSDTQYF. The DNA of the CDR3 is TGCGCCAGCAGCTTTCTAGCGGGAGGTTCAGATACGCAGTATTTT.

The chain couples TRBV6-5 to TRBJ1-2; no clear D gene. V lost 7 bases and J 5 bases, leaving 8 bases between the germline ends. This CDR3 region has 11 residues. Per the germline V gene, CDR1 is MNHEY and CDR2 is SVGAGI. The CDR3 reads CASTGLYGYTF. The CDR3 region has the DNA TGTGCCAGCACTGGACTTTATGGCTACACCTTC.

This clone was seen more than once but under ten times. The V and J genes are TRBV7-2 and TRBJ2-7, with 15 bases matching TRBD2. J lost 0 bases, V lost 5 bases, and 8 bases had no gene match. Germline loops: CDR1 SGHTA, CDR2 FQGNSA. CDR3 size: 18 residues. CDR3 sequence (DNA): TGTGCCAGCAGCATGGGGACTAGCGGGAGGACGACCTCCTACGAGCAGTACTTC. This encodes CASSMGTSGRTTSYEQYF.

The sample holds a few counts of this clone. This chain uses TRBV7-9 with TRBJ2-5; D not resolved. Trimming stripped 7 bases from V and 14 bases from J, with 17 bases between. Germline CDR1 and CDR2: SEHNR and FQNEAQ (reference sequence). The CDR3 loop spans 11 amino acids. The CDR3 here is CASTSGPPSYF. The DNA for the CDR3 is TGTGCCAGCACTTCAGGTCCTCCCAGTTACTTC.

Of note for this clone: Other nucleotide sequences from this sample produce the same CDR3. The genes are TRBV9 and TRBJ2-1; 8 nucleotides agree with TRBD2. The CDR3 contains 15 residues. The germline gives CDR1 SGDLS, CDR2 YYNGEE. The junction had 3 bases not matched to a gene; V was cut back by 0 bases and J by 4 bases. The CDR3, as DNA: TGTGCCAGCAGCGTAGGGCTAGCGGGTTACAATGAGCAGTTCTTC. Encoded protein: CASSVGLAGYNEQFF.

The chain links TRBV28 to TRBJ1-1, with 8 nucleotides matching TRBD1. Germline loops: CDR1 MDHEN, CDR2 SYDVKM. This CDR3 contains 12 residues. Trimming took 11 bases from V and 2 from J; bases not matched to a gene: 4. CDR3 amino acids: CAGQGANTEAFF. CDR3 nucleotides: TGTGCCGGGCAGGGGGCTAACACTGAAGCTTTCTTT.

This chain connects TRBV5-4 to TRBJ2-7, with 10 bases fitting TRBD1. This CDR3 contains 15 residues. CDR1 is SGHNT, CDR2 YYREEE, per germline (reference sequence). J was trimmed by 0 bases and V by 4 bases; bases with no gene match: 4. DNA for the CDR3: TGTGCCAGCAGCCTCGGACAGGGGGACTCCTACGAGCAGTACTTC. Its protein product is CASSLGQGDSYEQYF.

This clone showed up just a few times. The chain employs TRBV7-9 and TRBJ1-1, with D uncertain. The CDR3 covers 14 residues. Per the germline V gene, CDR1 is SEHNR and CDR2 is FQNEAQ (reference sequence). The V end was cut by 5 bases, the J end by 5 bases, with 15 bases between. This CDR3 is CASSEKRRGTEAFF. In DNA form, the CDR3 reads TGTGCCAGCAGCGAGAAGAGAAGAGGTACTGAAGCTTTCTTT.

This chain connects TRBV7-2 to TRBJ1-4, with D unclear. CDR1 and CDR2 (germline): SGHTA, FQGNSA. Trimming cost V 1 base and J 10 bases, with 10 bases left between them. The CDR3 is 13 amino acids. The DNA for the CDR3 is TGTGCCAGCAGCTTAGACCGGGTTTCAAAACTGTTTTTT. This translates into CASSLDRVSKLFF.

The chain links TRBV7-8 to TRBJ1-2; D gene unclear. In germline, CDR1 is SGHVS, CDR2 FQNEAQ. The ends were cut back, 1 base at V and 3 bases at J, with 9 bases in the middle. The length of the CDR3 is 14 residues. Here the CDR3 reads CASSLEAGYYGYTF. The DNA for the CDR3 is TGTGCCAGCAGCTTAGAAGCCGGTTACTATGGCTACACCTTC.

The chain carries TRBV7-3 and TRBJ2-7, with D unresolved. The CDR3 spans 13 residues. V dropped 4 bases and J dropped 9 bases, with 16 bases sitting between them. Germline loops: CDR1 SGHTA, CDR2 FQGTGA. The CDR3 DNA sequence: TGTGCCAGCAGCTACCCCCCCAATCCGGGGCAGTACTTC. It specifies CASSYPPNPGQYF. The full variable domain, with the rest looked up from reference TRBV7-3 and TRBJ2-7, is GAGVSQTPSNKVTEKGKYVELRCDPISGHTALYWYRQSLGQGPEFLIYFQGTGAADDSGLPNDRFFAVRPEGSVSTLKIQRTERGDSAVYLCASSYPPNPGQYFGPGTRLTVT.

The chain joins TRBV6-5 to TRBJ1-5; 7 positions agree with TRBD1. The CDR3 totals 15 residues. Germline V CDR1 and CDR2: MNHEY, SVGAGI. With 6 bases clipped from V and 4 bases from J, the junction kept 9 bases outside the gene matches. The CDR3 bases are TGTGCCAGCAGACTAACAGGGGTAGGGAATCAGCCCCAGCATTTT. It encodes CASRLTGVGNQPQHF.

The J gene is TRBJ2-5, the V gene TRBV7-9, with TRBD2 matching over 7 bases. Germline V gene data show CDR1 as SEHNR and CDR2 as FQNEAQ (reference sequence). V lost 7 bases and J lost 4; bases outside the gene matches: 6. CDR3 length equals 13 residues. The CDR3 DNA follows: TGTGCCAGCACCCCGGGGGGTGTAGAGACCCAGTACTTC. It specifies CASTPGGVETQYF.

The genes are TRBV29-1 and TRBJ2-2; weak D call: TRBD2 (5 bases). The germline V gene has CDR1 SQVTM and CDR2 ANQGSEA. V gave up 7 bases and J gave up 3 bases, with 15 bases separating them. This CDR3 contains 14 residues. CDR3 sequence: CSAGEGWDTGELFF. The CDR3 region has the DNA TGCAGCGCCGGAGAGGGTTGGGACACCGGGGAGCTGTTTTTT.

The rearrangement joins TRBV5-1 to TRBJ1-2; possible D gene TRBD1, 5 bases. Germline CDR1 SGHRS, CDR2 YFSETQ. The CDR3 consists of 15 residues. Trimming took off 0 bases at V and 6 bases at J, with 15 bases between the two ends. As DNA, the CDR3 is TGCGCCAGCAGCTTGGAACCAGGGAGGGAGGATGGCTACACCTTC. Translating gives CASSLEPGREDGYTF.

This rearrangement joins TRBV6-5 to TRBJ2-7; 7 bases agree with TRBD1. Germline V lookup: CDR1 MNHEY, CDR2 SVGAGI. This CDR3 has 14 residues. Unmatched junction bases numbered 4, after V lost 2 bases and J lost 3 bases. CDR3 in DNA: TGTGCCAGCAGTTACCAGGACAGGTTCTACGAGCAGTACTTC. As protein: CASSYQDRFYEQYF.

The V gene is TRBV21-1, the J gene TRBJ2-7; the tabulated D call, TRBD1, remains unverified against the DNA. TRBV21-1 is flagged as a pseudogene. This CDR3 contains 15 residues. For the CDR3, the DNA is TGTGCCAGCAGCAAGTCGGGACAGGGCTCCTACGAGCAGTACTTC. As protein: CASSKSGQGSYEQYF.

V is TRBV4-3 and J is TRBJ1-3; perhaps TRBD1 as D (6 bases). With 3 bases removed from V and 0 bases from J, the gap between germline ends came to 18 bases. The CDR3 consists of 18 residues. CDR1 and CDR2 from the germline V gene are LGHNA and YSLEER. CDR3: CASSQYNPGGLSGNTIYF. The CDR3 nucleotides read TGCGCCAGCAGCCAGTACAATCCGGGGGGGCTCTCTGGAAACACCATATATTTT.

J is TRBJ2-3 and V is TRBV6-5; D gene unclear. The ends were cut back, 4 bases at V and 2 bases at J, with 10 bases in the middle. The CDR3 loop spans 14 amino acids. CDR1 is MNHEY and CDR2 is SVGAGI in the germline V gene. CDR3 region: CASSSISNTDTQYF. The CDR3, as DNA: TGTGCCAGCAGTTCTATAAGCAACACAGATACGCAGTATTTT.

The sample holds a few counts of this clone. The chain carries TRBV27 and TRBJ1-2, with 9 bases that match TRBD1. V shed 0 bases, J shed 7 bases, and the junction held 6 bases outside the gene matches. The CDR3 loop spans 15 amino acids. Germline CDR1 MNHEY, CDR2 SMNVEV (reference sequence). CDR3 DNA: TGTGCCAGCAGTTTATCCGGGACAGGGTTGTCTGGCTACACCTTC. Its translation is CASSLSGTGLSGYTF.

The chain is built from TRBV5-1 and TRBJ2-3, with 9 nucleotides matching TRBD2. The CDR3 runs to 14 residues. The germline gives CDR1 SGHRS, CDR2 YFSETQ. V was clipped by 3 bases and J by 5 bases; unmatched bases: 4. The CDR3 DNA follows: TGCGCCAGCAGCTACGGACTAGCGAGAGATACGCAGTATTTT. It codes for CASSYGLARDTQYF. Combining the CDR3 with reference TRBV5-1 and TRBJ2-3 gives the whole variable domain KAGVTQTPRYLIKTRGQQVTLSCSPISGHRSVSWYQQTPGQGLQFLFEYFSETQRNKGNFPGRFSGRQFSNSRSEMNVSTLELGDSALYLCASSYGLARDTQYFGPGTRLTVL.